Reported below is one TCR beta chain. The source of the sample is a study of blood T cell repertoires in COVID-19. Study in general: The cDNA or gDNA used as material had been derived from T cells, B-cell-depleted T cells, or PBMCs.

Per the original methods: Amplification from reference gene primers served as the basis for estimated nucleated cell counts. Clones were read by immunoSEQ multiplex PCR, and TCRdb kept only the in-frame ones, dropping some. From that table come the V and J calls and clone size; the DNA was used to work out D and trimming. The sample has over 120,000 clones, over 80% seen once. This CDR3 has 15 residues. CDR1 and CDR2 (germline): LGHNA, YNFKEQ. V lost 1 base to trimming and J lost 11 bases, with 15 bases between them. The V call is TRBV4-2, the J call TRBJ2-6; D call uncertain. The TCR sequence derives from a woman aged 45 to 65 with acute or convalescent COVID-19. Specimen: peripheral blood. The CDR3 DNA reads TGTGCCAGCAGCCAAGCTCCCGTACTATCTTACGTCCTGACTTTC. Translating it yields CASSQAPVLSYVLTF.